This record covers a single T cell receptor beta chain. Its specificity is not known. Germline V gene sequence: CDR1 SGHAT, CDR2 FQNNGV. Trimming took off 3 bases at V and 4 bases at J, with 13 bases between the two ends. This CDR3 region has 15 residues. In building TCR beta libraries, iRepertoire HTBI primers were used together with Arm-PCR of CDR3 regions. TCRdb re-analysed the multiplex PCR reads in MiXCR, keeping a single row per CDR3 protein. The table has fewer than 350,000 distinct CDR3 sequences, 15% to 20% seen once. The source of the sample is a study of regulatory T cells in long-lasting Graves disease. Time point given: newly diagnosed GD, antithyroid drugs for less than 3 months. PBMC-extracted RNA yielded the TCR library. Study findings and constraints: TRBV28, TRBJ1-2 and TRBJ2-5 emerged as the favored segments in persistent disease. Patients with persistent Graves' had lower TCR diversity than newly diagnosed patients.

The specimen was peripheral blood mononuclear cells (PBMCs), collected at new diagnosis, from a patient treated with antithyroid drugs. The source of this sequence is a female donor with Graves disease. The V and J genes are TRBV11-2 and TRBJ1-5; no reliable D call. The CDR3 sequence is CASSFQPIPNQPQHF. CDR3 DNA sequence: TGTGCCAGCAGCTTCCAGCCTATTCCTAATCAGCCCCAGCATTTT.